Presented here are 32 T cell receptor beta chains from one specimen sequenced in a study of blood T cell repertoires in COVID-19. The method was immunoSEQ multiplex PCR; TCRdb's version includes in-frame clones alone and lacks a portion of them. The sample consists of under 200,000 clones, around 83% of them appearing once. The sequenced sample consisted of PBMCs or T cells enriched from blood (not recorded which). These receptors were taken from a woman aged 45-65 years in a cohort exposed to, infected with or recovered from COVID-19 (not recorded which).

This clone was recorded many times. The chain has TRBV7-8 and TRBJ1-1, with 8 bases identical to TRBD1. The CDR3 is made up of 14 amino acids. The germline V gene encodes CDR1 SGHVS and CDR2 FQNEAQ. V shed 5 bases and J 2 bases; nucleotides not matched to a gene: 4. The CDR3 spells CASSRDRKNTEAFF. The CDR3 bases are TGTGCCAGCAGCCGGGACAGGAAAAACACTGAAGCTTTCTTT.

CDR3 DNA: TGTGCCAGCTCAACCCTAGCGGGAGGAGGGGACAATGAGCAGTTCTTC. Protein sequence: CASSTLAGGGDNEQFF. This chain links TRBV18 with TRBJ2-1; the match to TRBD2 covers 11 bases. V lost 5 bases, J lost 5 bases, and 8 bases stayed unmatched. CDR3 length: 16 amino acids. CDR1 is KGHSH, CDR2 LQKENI, per germline. Using reference TRBV18 and TRBJ2-1 for the parts outside the CDR3, the full variable domain is NAGVMQNPRHLVRRRGQEARLRCSPMKGHSHVYWYRQLPEEGLKFMVYLQKENIIDESGMPKERFSAEFPKEGPSILRIQQVVRGDSAAYFCASSTLAGGGDNEQFFGPGTRLTVL.

V is TRBV12-3 or TRBV12-4 and J is TRBJ1-1; no definite D call. Trimming took 3 bases from V and 7 from J, leaving 12 bases between them. The CDR3 sequence is 13 residues long. The chain's CDR3 is CASSLGGSDEAFF. The CDR3 DNA follows: TGTGCCAGCAGTTTGGGAGGGTCGGATGAAGCTTTCTTT.

The chain has TRBV27 and TRBJ2-3; D perhaps matches TRBD1 (6 bases). V lost 5 bases and J 0 bases, leaving 24 bases between the germline ends. The CDR3 is made up of 19 amino acids. Germline CDR1 reads MNHEY; CDR2 reads SMNVEV (reference sequence). The CDR3 bases are TGTGCCAGCAGTATCGATCCCCTGGGGGCAGATACTAGCACAGATACGCAGTATTTT. Its translation: CASSIDPLGADTSTDTQYF.

This clone occurred once. The chain uses TRBV19 and TRBJ2-5; tentative D call: TRBD1 (5 bases). V was shortened by 0 bases and J by 1 base, with 9 bases between the two germline ends. The CDR3 sequence is 15 residues long. CDR1 is LNHDA and CDR2 is SQIVND in the germline V gene (reference sequence). Written as DNA, the CDR3 is TGTGCCAGTAGTATAGATAGCCAGGGCCAAGAGACCCAGTACTTC. This gives the protein CASSIDSQGQETQYF.

The chain is built from TRBV5-1 and TRBJ2-5; D is possibly TRBD2 (6 bases). V was trimmed by 4 bases and J by 4 bases, leaving 17 bases between them. CDR1 is SGHRS and CDR2 is YFSETQ in the germline V gene. The CDR3 totals 15 residues. The CDR3 sequence is CASSAELGGAETQYF. The CDR3 nucleotides read TGCGCCAGCAGCGCCGAACTAGGAGGGGCAGAGACCCAGTACTTC. The variable domain in full, completed from reference TRBV5-1 and TRBJ2-5, reads KAGVTQTPRYLIKTRGQQVTLSCSPISGHRSVSWYQQTPGQGLQFLFEYFSETQRNKGNFPGRFSGRQFSNSRSEMNVSTLELGDSALYLCASSAELGGAETQYFGPGTRLLVL.

The CDR3 sequence is CASSPNRGNEQFF. The CDR3 nucleotides are TGTGCCAGCTCGCCGAACAGGGGAAACGAGCAGTTCTTC. V and J are TRBV18 and TRBJ2-1; 7 bases align to TRBD1. From germline, CDR1 is KGHSH and CDR2 LQKENI. Germline trimming cut 6 bases from V and 10 bases from J; bases unmatched to any gene: 9. CDR3 length: 13 residues.

The chain carries TRBV9 and TRBJ2-3, with 8 bases lining up with TRBD2. This CDR3 comprises 16 residues. Germline CDR1 is SGDLS and CDR2 is YYNGEE. V was pared by 4 bases and J by 4 bases, with 11 bases of the junction left unmatched. The DNA of the CDR3 is TGTGCCAGCAGCATCGCCGGGACTAGAGGACCAGATACGCAGTATTTT. Encoded protein: CASSIAGTRGPDTQYF.

The gene calls are TRBV29-1 and TRBJ2-3; 10 bases are shared with TRBD1. The CDR3 covers 14 residues. Per germline, CDR1 SQVTM and CDR2 ANQGSEA. The J segment lost 3 bases and the V segment lost 7 bases, leaving 7 bases of the junction unmatched. This CDR3 is CSGSQGQGTDTQYF. CDR3 sequence (DNA): TGCAGCGGCAGCCAGGGACAGGGGACAGATACGCAGTATTTT.

The chain has TRBV30 and TRBJ2-7; 8 bases match TRBD1. There are 14 residues in the CDR3. The V gene's germline CDR1 is GTSNPN and CDR2 SVGIG (reference sequence). J gave up 1 base and V 5 bases, and 7 bases lay outside the gene matches. The CDR3 sequence: CAWDSRDRSYEQYF. CDR3 sequence (DNA): TGTGCCTGGGATAGCCGGGACAGGTCCTACGAGCAGTACTTC.

CDR3: CASSLRTVDEKLFF. Written as DNA, the CDR3 is TGTGCCAGCAGCTTACGAACAGTGGATGAAAAACTGTTTTTT. The chain uses TRBV13 and TRBJ1-4; D gene uncertain. The CDR3 consists of 14 residues. V was pared by 2 bases and J by 6 bases, with 10 bases between. The germline CDR1 and CDR2 sequences are PRHDT and FYEKMQ (reference sequence).

The genes are TRBV12-3 or TRBV12-4 and TRBJ1-1; D gene unclear. This CDR3 contains 13 residues. Trimming took 3 bases from V and 4 from J, leaving 9 bases between them. CDR3 protein: CASSFYGVTEAFF. Here the CDR3 DNA reads TGTGCCAGCAGTTTTTACGGGGTCACTGAAGCTTTCTTT.

This sequence joins TRBV5-5 and TRBJ2-2; a possible D gene is TRBD1 (6 bases). Deletions cut 0 bases from V and 1 base from J, with 10 bases between. Germline-derived CDR1 and CDR2 are SGHKS and YYEKEE (reference sequence). The CDR3 runs 16 residues. CDR3 sequence reads: CASSLGTDLNTGELFF. The CDR3 DNA reads as TGTGCCAGCAGCTTGGGGACAGACTTGAACACCGGGGAGCTGTTTTTT.

This sequence joins TRBV11-3 and TRBJ1-5; TRBD1 matches at 8 bases. The CDR3 runs to 18 residues. Trimming removed 0 bases from V and 1 base from J; junction bases left unmatched: 8. Germline lookup yields CDR1 SGHNT and CDR2 YENEEA. In nucleotides, the CDR3 is TGTGCCAGCAGCTTAGATTGGCCGAGACAGGGGAGCAATCAGCCCCAGCATTTT. This translates into CASSLDWPRQGSNQPQHF.

The CDR3 DNA follows: TGTGCCAGCAGCTTAGCCGGGACTACCTACAATGAGCAGTTCTTC. The encoded protein is CASSLAGTTYNEQFF. The chain recombines TRBV7-2 with TRBJ2-1, with 7 bases fitting TRBD2. CDR3 length: 15 amino acids. Trimming cost V 0 bases and J 2 bases; bases outside gene matches: 1. The germline V gene has CDR1 SGHTA and CDR2 FQGNSA.

This sequence joins TRBV19 and TRBJ1-5, with D perhaps matching TRBD1 (5 bases). The CDR3 covers 15 residues. Germline assignment: CDR1 LNHDA and CDR2 SQIVND (reference sequence). Trimming stripped 3 bases from V and 3 bases from J, with 12 bases between. CDR3 sequence: CASSMAGLNNQPQHF. DNA for the CDR3: TGTGCCAGTAGTATGGCAGGGCTCAACAATCAGCCCCAGCATTTT.

The chain joins TRBV9 to TRBJ1-5, with 8 positions matching TRBD1. Unmatched junction bases numbered 7, after V lost 4 bases and J lost 7 bases. Germline lookup yields CDR1 SGDLS and CDR2 YYNGEE. CDR3 length: 14 residues. This CDR3 reads CASSLAGGGQPQHF. The CDR3 DNA follows: TGTGCCAGCAGCCTCGCAGGGGGCGGACAGCCCCAGCATTTT.

The rearrangement uses TRBV4-3 and TRBJ2-1; D might be TRBD1 (6 bases). V lost 0 bases to trimming and J lost 4 bases, with 10 bases between them. The germline V gene has CDR1 LGHNA and CDR2 YSLEER. This CDR3 has 15 residues. The DNA for the CDR3 is TGCGCCAGCAGCCAAGAAATGGACAGTTACAATGAGCAGTTCTTC. Amino acids: CASSQEMDSYNEQFF.

The chain has TRBV19 and TRBJ1-1; D is undetermined. Germline CDR1 is LNHDA and CDR2 is SQIVND (reference sequence). V dropped 4 bases and J dropped 0 bases, with 12 bases sitting between them. This CDR3 is built from 15 residues. CDR3 sequence (DNA): TGTGCCAGTAGTAGCCCCACAGTGATGAACACTGAAGCTTTCTTT. Translation gives CASSSPTVMNTEAFF.

V usage is TRBV6-5 and J usage is TRBJ1-1; perhaps TRBD1 as D (6 bases). The CDR3 totals 13 residues. V lost 6 bases and J 8 bases, leaving 16 bases between the germline ends. Germline V lookup: CDR1 MNHEY, CDR2 SVGAGI. For the CDR3, the DNA is TGTGCCAGCAGCCAGGGGACTAAGCGAGAAGCTTTCTTT. Translation: CASSQGTKREAFF.

The chain combines TRBV5-1 with TRBJ2-7, with D maybe TRBD1 (5 bases). The CDR3 spans 13 residues. From germline, CDR1 is SGHRS and CDR2 YFSETQ. Trimming removed 0 bases from V and 4 bases from J, with 8 bases in between. The CDR3: CASSLARGYEQYF. The DNA of the CDR3 is TGCGCCAGCAGCTTGGCTAGGGGTTACGAGCAGTACTTC.

The rearrangement links TRBV7-3 to TRBJ2-3, with D tentatively TRBD2 (6 bases). Germline V gene data show CDR1 as SGHTA and CDR2 as FQGTGA. This CDR3 comprises 13 residues. The V end lost 1 base, the J end lost 9 bases, and 11 bases lay between the germline ends. The CDR3 DNA is TGTGCCAGCAGCTTAAGTGTAAGCGGGACGCAGTATTTT. It specifies CASSLSVSGTQYF.

With respect to this clone: Other DNA sequences within the sample encode an identical CDR3. The chain carries TRBV19 and TRBJ1-5, with 9 bases aligning to TRBD1. Germline V gives CDR1 LNHDA, CDR2 SQIVND (reference sequence). The CDR3 extends over 14 amino acids. With V trimmed by 4 bases and J by 7 bases, 5 bases remained unmatched. The CDR3 sequence is CASSTDRGGQPQHF. CDR3 DNA sequence: TGTGCCAGTAGTACCGACAGGGGGGGGCAGCCCCAGCATTTT.

The V gene is TRBV3-1 (or the pseudogene TRBV3-2), the J gene TRBJ1-1; 10 nucleotides agree with TRBD1. This CDR3 has 14 residues. Germline V gives CDR1 LGHDT, CDR2 YNNKEL (reference sequence). V was pared by 4 bases and J by 4 bases, with 3 bases of the junction left unmatched. CDR3 sequence (DNA): TGTGCCAGCAGCCCACGGACAGGGGGCACTGAAGCTTTCTTT. This translates into CASSPRTGGTEAFF.

The chain carries TRBV27 and TRBJ1-5; 7 bases align to TRBD1. Trimming took 6 bases from V and 5 from J; bases not matched to a gene: 4. The CDR3 loop spans 13 amino acids. Germline V gene sequence: CDR1 MNHEY, CDR2 SMNVEV (reference sequence). The CDR3 loop reads CASSWDSYQPQHF. CDR3 DNA sequence: TGTGCCAGCAGCTGGGACAGTTATCAGCCCCAGCATTTT.

J is TRBJ1-3 and V is TRBV7-9; TRBD1 is a possible D gene (5 bases). This CDR3 comprises 15 residues. Germline CDR1 reads SEHNR; CDR2 reads FQNEAQ (reference sequence). The V end lost 1 base, the J end lost 9 bases, and 16 bases lay between the germline ends. The CDR3: CASSLVGQGVGTIYF. The CDR3 DNA reads as TGTGCCAGCAGCTTAGTGGGCCAGGGTGTCGGCACCATATATTTT.

The V call is TRBV19, the J call TRBJ1-5; unclear D gene. Germline V gene sequence: CDR1 LNHDA, CDR2 SQIVND (reference sequence). V lost 1 base and J lost 2, with 9 bases in between. This CDR3 is built from 15 residues. The CDR3 spells CASSIGARGNQPQHF. CDR3 bases: TGTGCCAGTAGTATAGGGGCGAGGGGCAATCAGCCCCAGCATTTT.

The CDR3 sequence is CASSLEGGNTEAFF. The CDR3 bases are TGTGCCAGCAGTTTGGAGGGAGGGAACACTGAAGCTTTCTTT. The rearrangement links TRBV27 to TRBJ1-1; no reliable D call. V was clipped by 3 bases and J by 1 base, with 9 bases between them. Germline values: CDR1 MNHEY, CDR2 SMNVEV (reference sequence). The CDR3 is made up of 14 amino acids.

V gene TRBV7-9 combines with J gene TRBJ2-2; perhaps TRBD1 as D (6 bases). Germline CDR1 reads SEHNR; CDR2 reads FQNEAQ (reference sequence). The CDR3 covers 15 residues. V lost 1 base to trimming and J lost 7 bases, with 13 bases between them. This CDR3 is CASSLGWGPGGELFF. CDR3 nucleotide sequence: TGTGCCAGCAGCTTAGGATGGGGGCCAGGCGGGGAGCTGTTTTTT.

With regard to this clone: Relative to the germline gene, one junction end is altered; a read error may explain this. CDR3: CVSSLPGLNGYTF. The CDR3 DNA is TGTGTCAGCAGCCTGCCAGGACTCAATGGCTACACCTTC. The gene calls are TRBV11-1 and TRBJ1-2, with no clear D. CDR1 is SGHAT, CDR2 FQDESV, per germline (reference sequence). The CDR3 sequence is 13 residues long.

This clone was counted once. The rearrangement links TRBV4-1 to TRBJ2-7; D possibly corresponds to TRBD1 (6 bases). Germline V gene data show CDR1 as MGHRA and CDR2 as YSYEKL. The V gene lost 0 bases and the J gene lost 2 bases, with 17 bases spanning the gap. The CDR3 extends over 17 amino acids. CDR3 bases: TGCGCCAGCAGCCAAGATCGCTCGCGCAGGGACACCTACGAGCAGTACTTC. Protein sequence: CASSQDRSRRDTYEQYF.

This chain joins TRBV3-1 (or the pseudogene TRBV3-2) and TRBJ2-7; TRBD1 might be the D (6 bases). This CDR3 region has 15 residues. The V gene's germline CDR1 is LGHDT and CDR2 YNNKEL (reference sequence). V gave up 8 bases and J gave up 6 bases, with 23 bases separating them. The CDR3 loop is CASGDRGGGSSEQYF. CDR3 in DNA: TGTGCCAGCGGGGATCGGGGTGGGGGCAGTTCCGAGCAGTACTTC.